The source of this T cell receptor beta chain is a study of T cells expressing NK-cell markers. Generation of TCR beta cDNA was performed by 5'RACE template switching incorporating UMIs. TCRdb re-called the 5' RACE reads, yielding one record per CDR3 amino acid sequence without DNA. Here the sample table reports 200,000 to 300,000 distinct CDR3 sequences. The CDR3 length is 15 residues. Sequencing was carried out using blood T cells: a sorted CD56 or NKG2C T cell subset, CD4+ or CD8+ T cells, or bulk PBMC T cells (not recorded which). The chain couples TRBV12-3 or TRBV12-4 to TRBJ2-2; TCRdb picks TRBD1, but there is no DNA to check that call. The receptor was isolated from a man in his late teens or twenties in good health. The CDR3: CASRATGALIGELFF.